This is a list of T cell receptor beta chains from one sample in a study of T cells in tuberculosis. The data were produced by immunoSEQ multiplex PCR, yet TCRdb's version contains in-frame clones alone and is incomplete. The data show around 23,000 clones, 70% to 90% seen once. Material: PBMCs, obtained at tuberculosis diagnosis. Receptors were obtained from an adult with tuberculosis. The CDR3 runs from the conserved cysteine through the conserved F or W. Fields, in order: J gene, D gene, V gene, CDR3 length, clone size, CDR3 protein, CDR3 DNA. D genes are given only for firm matches. Rows may omit the clone size; those that give it use once, few, many or a size class.

TRBJ1-1,.,TRBV4-2,12,.,CASSPLNTEAFF,TGTGCCAGCAGCCCCTTGAACACTGAAGCTTTCTTT
TRBJ2-3,.,TRBV6-4,15,.,CASSETGVTGDTQYF,TGTGCCAGCAGTGAAACGGGGGTCACCGGGGATACGCAGTATTTT
TRBJ1-5,.,TRBV5-7,15,.,CASSPGQCDNQPQHF,TGTGCCAGCAGCCCCGGACAGTGTGACAATCAGCCCCAGCATTTT
TRBJ1-2,.,TRBV4-2,16,.,CASSQENADGVYGYTF,TGTGCCAGCAGCCAAGAAAACGCGGACGGGGTCTATGGCTACACCTTC
TRBJ1-2,.,TRBV11-3,16,.,CASSSNFDGQYYGYTF,TGTGCCAGCAGCTCTAATTTTGACGGACAGTACTATGGCTACACCTTC
TRBJ2-3,.,TRBV7-3,14,.,CASSPMTSTDTQYF,TGTGCCAGCAGCCCAATGACTAGCACAGATACGCAGTATTTT
TRBJ1-5,.,TRBV19,13,.,CATSEGRDQPQHF,TGTGCCACCTCGGAGGGCAGGGATCAGCCCCAGCATTTT
TRBJ1-5,.,TRBV4-3,17,.,CASSRFRSTANNQPQHF,TGCGCCAGCAGCCGGTTCAGGTCGACAGCTAACAATCAGCCCCAGCATTTT
TRBJ2-3,TRBD2,TRBV9,14,.,CASASGGLTDTQYF,TGTGCCAGCGCAAGCGGGGGCCTCACAGATACGCAGTATTTT
TRBJ2-1,.,TRBV4-2,15,.,CASSQGGTRGNEQFF,TGTGCCAGCAGCCAGGGGGGAACCCGAGGAAATGAGCAGTTCTTC
TRBJ2-7,TRBD1,TRBV28,15,few,CASSFHGTGGDEQYF,TGTGCCAGCAGTTTCCACGGGACAGGGGGGGACGAGCAGTACTTC
TRBJ2-7,.,TRBV6-5,13,.,CASRRDKRDEQYF,TGTGCCAGCAGACGGGACAAAAGGGACGAGCAGTACTTC
TRBJ1-5,TRBD1,TRBV28,15,.,CASTPAKGARQPQHF,TGTGCCAGCACCCCAGCGAAGGGGGCACGTCAGCCCCAGCATTTT
TRBJ2-2,.,TRBV5-1,15,.,CASSLQGESGGELFF,TGCGCCAGCAGCTTGCAAGGGGAATCGGGCGGGGAGCTGTTTTTT
TRBJ2-1,TRBD2,TRBV2,16,.,CASRKQGGRNYNEQFF,TGTGCCAGCAGGAAGCAGGGCGGGAGAAATTATAATGAGCAGTTCTTC
TRBJ1-4,TRBD1,TRBV19,15,few,CASSMGQGFNEKLFF,TGTGCCAGTAGTATGGGACAGGGATTTAATGAAAAACTGTTTTTT
TRBJ2-7,TRBD2,TRBV27,15,.,CASRATSGILYEQYF,TGTGCCAGCAGGGCGACTAGCGGGATCCTCTACGAGCAGTACTTC
TRBJ2-1,.,TRBV7-3,14,once,CASSREISYNEQFF,TGTGCCAGCAGCCGGGAAATATCGTACAATGAGCAGTTCTTC
TRBJ2-7,TRBD2,TRBV6-4,14,.,CASSASGDSYEQYF,TGTGCCAGCAGTGCCAGCGGGGACTCCTACGAGCAGTACTTC
TRBJ2-3,.,TRBV9,15,.,CASSPLADYTDTQYF,TGTGCCAGCAGCCCGCTAGCTGATTACACAGATACGCAGTATTTT
TRBJ1-1,.,TRBV5-1,13,.,CASSYRANTEAFF,TGCGCCAGCAGCTACAGGGCGAACACTGAAGCTTTCTTT
TRBJ2-7,.,TRBV11-2,13,.,CASSLDGPYEQYF,TGTGCCAGCAGCTTAGATGGCCCTTACGAGCAGTACTTC
TRBJ1-1,.,TRBV7-8,16,once,CASSLALRTLNTEAFF,TGTGCCAGCAGCTTAGCGCTAAGGACATTGAACACTGAAGCTTTCTTT
TRBJ1-6,.,TRBV7-2,16,few,CASSFVGRAPNSPLHF,TGTGCCAGCAGCTTTGTGGGGAGGGCACCGAATTCACCCCTCCACTTT
TRBJ2-7,TRBD1,TRBV4-1,15,.,CASSPTGTERYEQYF,TGCGCCAGCAGCCCGACCGGGACAGAGCGCTACGAGCAGTACTTC
TRBJ2-7,TRBD1,TRBV5-4,12,.,CASSPTGDEQYF,TGTGCCAGCAGCCCCACAGGGGACGAGCAGTACTTC
TRBJ2-1,.,TRBV27,16,.,CASSSRDGGVNNEQFF,TGTGCCAGCAGTTCCCGGGACGGAGGGGTAAACAATGAGCAGTTCTTC
TRBJ2-1,TRBD2,TRBV29-1,14,few,CSGRGTLSGTWQFF,TGCAGCGGGCGAGGAACTTTAAGCGGGACCTGGCAGTTCTTC
TRBJ2-7,.,TRBV4-3,16,.,CASSQDSTGDLGEQYF,TGCGCCAGCAGCCAAGACTCCACGGGGGATCTGGGAGAGCAGTACTTC
TRBJ1-1,TRBD1,TRBV7-3,15,.,CASSPEGQGLTEAFF,TGTGCCAGCAGCCCCGAGGGACAGGGACTGACTGAAGCTTTCTTT
TRBJ2-1,TRBD2,TRBV7-8,15,.,CASSLRGGVNNEQFF,TGTGCCAGCAGCCTACGCGGGGGGGTAAACAATGAGCAGTTCTTC
TRBJ1-2,.,TRBV29-1,8,.,CSGEDYTF,TGCAGCGGGGAGGATTACACCTTC
TRBJ1-4,.,TRBV28,16,.,CASSLYAGPTNEKLFF,TGTGCCAGCAGTTTATATGCGGGGCCAACTAATGAAAAACTGTTTTTT
TRBJ1-1,TRBD1,TRBV7-9,15,.,CASSLARTGNAEAFF,TGTGCCAGCAGCTTGGCCCGGACAGGGAACGCTGAAGCTTTCTTT
TRBJ2-7,.,TRBV4-2,15,.,CASSQVERGTYEQYF,TGTGCCAGCAGCCAAGTCGAACGGGGGACCTACGAGCAGTACTTC
TRBJ2-5,.,TRBV9,14,.,CASSGGPLWETQYF,TGTGCCAGCAGCGGAGGCCCCCTGTGGGAGACCCAGTACTTC
TRBJ2-5,.,TRBV29-1,12,.,CSVEGGDETQYF,TGCAGCGTTGAAGGGGGAGACGAGACCCAGTACTTC
TRBJ2-5,.,TRBV28,12,once,CASSKGVETQYF,TGTGCCAGCAGTAAAGGAGTCGAGACCCAGTACTTC
TRBJ1-2,.,TRBV5-1,14,.,CASSLEWRNYGYTF,TGCGCCAGCAGCTTGGAATGGAGGAACTATGGCTACACCTTC
TRBJ2-1,.,TRBV11-3,12,.,CASSGGGNEQFF,TGTGCCAGCAGCGGCGGAGGAAATGAGCAGTTCTTC
TRBJ2-7,TRBD2,TRBV5-1,18,once,CASSLEPRGGQSPYEQYF,TGCGCCAGCAGCTTGGAGCCGCGGGGGGGCCAATCGCCCTACGAGCAGTACTTC
TRBJ1-2,.,TRBV29-1,11,.,CSAGERYGYTF,TGCAGCGCCGGGGAACGCTATGGCTACACCTTC
TRBJ1-4,.,TRBV19,16,.,CASSINSLLIDEKLFF,TGTGCCAGTAGTATTAATAGTCTATTGATTGATGAAAAACTGTTTTTT
TRBJ2-1,.,TRBV6-4,15,.,CASSAGTYSWDEQFF,TGTGCCAGCAGTGCCGGGACATATAGTTGGGATGAGCAGTTCTTC
TRBJ1-4,TRBD1,TRBV5-1,18,.,CASSKVTGLLGANEKLFF,TGCGCCAGCAGCAAAGTGACAGGGCTCCTGGGGGCAAATGAAAAACTGTTTTTT
TRBJ2-1,TRBD2,TRBV10-1,19,.,CASSESSVTSGLTYNEQFF,TGCGCCAGCAGTGAGTCGAGCGTGACTAGCGGGCTCACCTACAATGAGCAGTTCTTC
TRBJ2-2,TRBD2,TRBV19,16,.,CASSTTSGKYTGELFF,TGTGCCAGTAGTACGACTAGCGGGAAGTACACCGGGGAGCTGTTTTTT
TRBJ1-1,TRBD1,TRBV30,14,.,CAWSMAGGNTEAFF,TGTGCCTGGAGTATGGCAGGGGGCAACACTGAAGCTTTCTTT
TRBJ1-2,TRBD1,TRBV9,14,.,CASSRGRTGHGYTF,TGTGCCAGCAGCCGTGGCAGGACAGGGCATGGCTACACCTTC
TRBJ2-1,TRBD2,TRBV28,19,.,CASSPTTFRTSGVYNEQFF,TGTGCCAGCAGTCCTACTACTTTCCGGACTAGCGGGGTATACAATGAGCAGTTCTTC
TRBJ2-4,.,TRBV2,13,.,CASTRVAKNIQYF,TGTGCCAGCACACGGGTAGCCAAAAACATTCAGTACTTC